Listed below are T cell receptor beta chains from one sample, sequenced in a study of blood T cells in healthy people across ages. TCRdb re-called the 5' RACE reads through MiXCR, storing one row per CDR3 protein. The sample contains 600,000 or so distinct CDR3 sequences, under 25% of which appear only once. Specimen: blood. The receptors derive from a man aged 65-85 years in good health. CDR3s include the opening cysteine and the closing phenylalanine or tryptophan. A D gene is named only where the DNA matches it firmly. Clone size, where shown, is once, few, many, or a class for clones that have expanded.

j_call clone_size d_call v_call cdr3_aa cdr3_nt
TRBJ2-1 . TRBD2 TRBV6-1 CASSEMGGRRGNEQFF TGTGCCAGCAGTGAAATGGGCGGGAGAAGGGGTAATGAGCAGTTCTTC
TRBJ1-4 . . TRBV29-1 CSVEMPGGEKLFF TGCAGCGTTGAAATGCCAGGAGGTGAAAAACTGTTTTTT
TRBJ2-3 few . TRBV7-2 CASSPPPDTQYF TGTGCCAGCAGCCCCCCCCCAGATACGCAGTATTTT
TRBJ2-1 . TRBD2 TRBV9 CASSVGSSGSNEQFF TGTGCCAGCAGCGTAGGTTCTAGCGGGAGCAATGAGCAGTTCTTC
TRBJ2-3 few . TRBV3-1 CASSHGVRTDTQYF TGTGCCAGCAGCCATGGGGTTCGCACAGATACGCAGTATTTT
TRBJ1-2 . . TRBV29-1 CSVEDSPGGYTF TGCAGCGTTGAAGATTCGCCAGGGGGCTACACCTTC
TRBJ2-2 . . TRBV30 CAWSARDTITGELFF TGTGCCTGGAGTGCCCGGGACACAATCACCGGGGAGCTGTTTTTT
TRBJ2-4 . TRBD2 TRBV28 CASSLNSGIKNIQYF TGTGCCAGCAGCCTGAATAGCGGGATTAAAAACATTCAGTACTTC
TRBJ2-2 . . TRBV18 CASSSRQTNTGELFF TGTGCCAGCTCATCGAGACAGACGAACACCGGGGAGCTGTTTTTT
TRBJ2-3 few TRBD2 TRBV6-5 CASRTSEDTQYF TGTGCCAGCCGGACTAGCGAAGATACGCAGTATTTT
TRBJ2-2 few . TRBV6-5 CASSYSIRITGELFF TGTGCCAGCAGTTACTCGATTCGTATCACCGGGGAGCTGTTTTTT
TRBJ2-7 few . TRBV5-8 CASSLLPAYEQYF TGTGCCAGCAGCTTGCTTCCAGCCTACGAGCAGTACTTC
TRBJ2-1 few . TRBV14 CASSQDPELYNEQFF TGTGCCAGCAGCCAAGATCCTGAGCTCTACAATGAGCAGTTCTTC
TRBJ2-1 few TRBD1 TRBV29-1 CSVEDRRSSYNEQFF TGCAGCGTAGAGGACAGGAGGAGCTCCTACAATGAGCAGTTCTTC
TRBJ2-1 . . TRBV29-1 CSVDRFDEQFF TGCAGCGTTGATCGGTTTGATGAGCAGTTCTTC
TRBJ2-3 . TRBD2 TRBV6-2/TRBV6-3 CASSYPGTSGRFTSTDTQYF TGTGCCAGCAGTTACCCGGGGACTAGCGGGAGGTTCACCAGCACAGATACGCAGTATTTT
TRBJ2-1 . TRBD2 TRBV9 CASSGKAGGSDNEQFF TGTGCCAGCAGCGGTAAAGCGGGAGGGTCAGACAATGAGCAGTTCTTC
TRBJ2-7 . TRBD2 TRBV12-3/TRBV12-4 CASSLATSGGYEQYF TGTGCCAGCAGTTTAGCGACTAGCGGAGGCTACGAGCAGTACTTC
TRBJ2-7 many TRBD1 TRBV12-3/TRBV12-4 CASSHLGTGTYEQYF TGTGCCAGCAGTCACCTTGGGACAGGGACCTACGAGCAGTACTTC
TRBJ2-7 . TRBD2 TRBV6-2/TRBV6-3 CASSYSQSSGYEQYF TGTGCCAGCAGTTACTCTCAATCTAGCGGGTACGAGCAGTACTTC
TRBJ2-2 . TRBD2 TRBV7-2 CASSAGLGNTGELFF TGTGCCAGCAGCGCGGGACTAGGGAACACCGGGGAGCTGTTTTTT
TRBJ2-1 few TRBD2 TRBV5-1 CASRMTSGSSEQFF TGCGCCAGCAGGATGACTAGCGGGAGTTCTGAGCAGTTCTTC
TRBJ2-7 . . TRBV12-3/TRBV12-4 CASSLPRTESSYEQYF TGTGCCAGCAGTTTACCTAGGACGGAGAGCTCCTACGAGCAGTACTTC
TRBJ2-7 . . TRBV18 CASSPVQDPTSEQYF TGTGCCAGCTCACCAGTGCAGGACCCTACTAGCGAGCAGTACTTC
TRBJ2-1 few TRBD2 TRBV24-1 CATSDPGTSGSRSSYNEQFF TGTGCCACCAGTGATCCCGGGACTAGCGGGAGTCGAAGCTCCTACAATGAGCAGTTCTTC
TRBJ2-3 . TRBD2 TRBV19 CASSSRHSTSGTKDTQYF TGTGCCAGTAGTAGTCGACACTCCACTAGCGGGACAAAGGATACGCAGTATTTT
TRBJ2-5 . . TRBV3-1 CASSKRRDQETQYF TGTGCCAGCAGCAAAAGACGAGACCAAGAGACCCAGTACTTC
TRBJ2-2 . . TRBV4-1 CASSLGRGAGTGELFF TGCGCCAGCAGCCTAGGAAGAGGGGCAGGCACCGGGGAGCTGTTTTTT
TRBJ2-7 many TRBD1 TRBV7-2 CASSLVTGQGVYEQYF TGTGCCAGCAGCTTAGTTACGGGACAGGGGGTCTACGAGCAGTACTTC
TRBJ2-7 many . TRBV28 CASSSGYYEQYF TGTGCCAGCAGTTCGGGATACTACGAGCAGTACTTC
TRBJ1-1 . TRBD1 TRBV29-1 CSVGQGDTEAFF TGCAGCGTTGGACAGGGGGACACTGAAGCTTTCTTT
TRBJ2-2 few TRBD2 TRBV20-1 CSAREPSGRELFF TGCAGTGCTAGAGAACCTAGCGGGAGGGAGCTGTTTTTT
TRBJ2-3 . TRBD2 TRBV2 CASSRLAGAADTQYF TGTGCCAGCAGCAGACTAGCGGGAGCTGCAGATACGCAGTATTTT
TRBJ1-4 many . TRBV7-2 CASSLGPGAGEKLFF TGTGCCAGCAGCTTAGGTCCAGGGGCTGGTGAAAAACTGTTTTTT
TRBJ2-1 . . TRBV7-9 CASSLFTNEQFF TGTGCCAGCAGCTTGTTCACGAATGAGCAGTTCTTC
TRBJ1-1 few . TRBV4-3 CASSQGRAAAAFF TGCGCCAGCAGCCAAGGTCGGGCTGCCGCAGCTTTCTTT
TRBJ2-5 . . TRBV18 CASATLDTYQETQYF TGTGCCAGCGCAACCTTGGACACCTACCAAGAGACCCAGTACTTC
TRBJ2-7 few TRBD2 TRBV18 CASSPIGTSGVSSYEQYF TGTGCCAGCTCACCAATCGGGACTAGCGGGGTGAGCTCCTACGAGCAGTACTTC
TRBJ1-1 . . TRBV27 CASSFWGYTEAFF TGTGCCAGCAGTTTTTGGGGCTACACTGAAGCTTTCTTT
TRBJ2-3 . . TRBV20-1 CSAFIPDTQYF TGCAGTGCTTTCATCCCAGATACGCAGTATTTT
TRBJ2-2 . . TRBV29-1 CSVEKGRASGELFF TGCAGCGTTGAGAAGGGCAGGGCGTCCGGGGAGCTGTTTTTT
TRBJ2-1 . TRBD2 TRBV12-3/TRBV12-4 CASSLGTSGRAIYEQFF TGTGCCAGCAGTTTAGGGACTAGCGGGAGAGCGATTTATGAGCAGTTCTTC
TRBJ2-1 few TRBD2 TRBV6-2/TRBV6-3 CASSFRDYLNEQFF TGTGCCAGCAGCTTCCGGGACTACCTCAATGAGCAGTTCTTC
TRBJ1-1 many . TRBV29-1 CSVRANTEAFF TGCAGCGTCAGGGCGAACACTGAAGCTTTCTTT
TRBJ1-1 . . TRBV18 CASSPTTEGTEAFF TGTGCCAGCTCACCCACGACAGAGGGCACTGAAGCTTTCTTT
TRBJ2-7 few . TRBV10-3 CAISESRGREPYEQYF TGTGCCATCAGTGAGTCGAGGGGGAGAGAGCCCTACGAGCAGTACTTC
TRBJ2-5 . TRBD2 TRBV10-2 CASSLAGPQEIQYF TGCGCCAGCTCGCTAGCGGGGCCCCAAGAAATCCAGTACTTC
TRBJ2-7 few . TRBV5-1 CASSTTGFVSYEQYF TGCGCCAGCAGCACAACAGGGTTTGTTTCCTACGAGCAGTACTTC
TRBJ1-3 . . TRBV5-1 CASSLQGSGNAIYF TGCGCCAGCAGCTTACAGGGCTCTGGAAACGCCATATATTTT
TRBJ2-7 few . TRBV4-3 CASSQEVQGGEQYF TGCGCCAGCAGCCAGGAGGTCCAGGGGGGGGAGCAGTACTTC
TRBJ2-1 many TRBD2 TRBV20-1 CSASPYAGRSSYNEQFF TGCAGTGCTAGCCCCTACGCCGGGAGGAGCTCCTACAATGAGCAGTTCTTC
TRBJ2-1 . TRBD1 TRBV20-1 CSASSGQGAHEQFF TGCAGTGCTAGCTCAGGACAGGGGGCCCATGAGCAGTTCTTC
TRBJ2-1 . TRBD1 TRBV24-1 CATSGTGISYNEQFF TGTGCCACCAGTGGGACAGGTATCTCCTACAATGAGCAGTTCTTC
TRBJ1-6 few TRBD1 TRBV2 CASSDRANNSPLHF TGTGCCAGCAGCGACAGGGCCAATAATTCACCCCTCCACTTT
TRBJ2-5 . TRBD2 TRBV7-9 CASSYRRPSGNQETQYF TGTGCCAGCAGCTACCGAAGGCCTAGCGGCAACCAAGAGACCCAGTACTTC
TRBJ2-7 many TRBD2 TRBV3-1 CASSQDGLVGPYEQYF TGTGCCAGCAGCCAAGATGGACTAGTAGGCCCCTACGAGCAGTACTTC